The clone carrying this T cell receptor (beta chain) was seen a handful of times. Its antigen is unknown. The entry originates in a study of T-cell memory formation after mild COVID-19. General study findings and limits: Contracting CD8+ clones were enriched in EMRA, CD4+ mainly in CM and EM.

V lost 5 bases to trimming and J lost 0 bases, with 10 bases between them. CDR1 is GTSNPN, CDR2 SVGIG, per germline (reference sequence). CDR3 size: 13 residues. Researchers used 5'RACE with constant-segment primers to make TCR alpha and TCR beta cDNA libraries that carry sample barcodes and UMIs. In TCRdb, the 5' RACE reads were re-called with MiXCR into one record per CDR3 protein. The repertoire has hundreds of thousands of distinct CDR3 sequences, around a quarter of them found once; the top ten carry around 12%. This clonotype was sampled from an adult woman who had mild COVID-19 (a few samples of this study predate the infection). Cell type and time point are not known. Source material: PBMCs or a T cell subset sorted from them (not recorded which). This chain joins TRBV30 and TRBJ1-1; TRBD1 might be the D (5 bases). Here the CDR3 reads CAWGGVMNTEAFF. CDR3 nucleotides: TGTGCCTGGGGGGGGGTAATGAACACTGAAGCTTTCTTT. Full variable domain (missing parts from reference TRBV30 and TRBJ1-1): SQTIHQWPATLVQPVGSPLSLECTVEGTSNPNLYWYRQAAGRGLQLLFYSVGIGQISSEVPQNLSASRPQDRQFILSSKKLLLSDSGFYLCAWGGVMNTEAFFGQGTRLTVV.